The 4 T cell receptor beta chains below come from one sample, sequenced in a study of blood T cell repertoires in COVID-19. Profiling relied on immunoSEQ multiplex PCR, and the TCRdb table lists in-frame clones only, not all of them. Here the sample spans around 200,000 clones, 75% to 90% being singletons. The specimen was PBMCs or T cells enriched from blood (not recorded which). These receptors were collected from a woman aged 25 to 39 who had been exposed to COVID-19.

This clone was counted a single time. The chain carries TRBV19 and TRBJ1-1, with D tentatively TRBD1 (5 bases). Germline V CDR1 and CDR2: LNHDA, SQIVND (reference sequence). CDR3 length: 13 amino acids. V dropped 5 bases and J dropped 4 bases, with 11 bases sitting between them. The CDR3 nucleotides read TGTGCCAGTAGTGGCAGGGTGTTCACTGAAGCTTTCTTT. As protein: CASSGRVFTEAFF.

The chain recombines TRBV19 with TRBJ1-1; 9 nucleotides agree with TRBD1. From germline, CDR1 is LNHDA and CDR2 SQIVND (reference sequence). The CDR3 contains 15 residues. The V gene end was trimmed by 5 bases and the J gene end by 11 bases; junction bases not matched to a gene: 15. CDR3 coding DNA: TGTGCCAGTAGTTTCCGGGACAGGGAGATCTTGGGTGCTTTCTTT. Translation: CASSFRDREILGAFF. Together with reference TRBV19 and TRBJ1-1, the CDR3 gives the full variable domain: DGGITQSPKYLFRKEGQNVTLSCEQNLNHDAMYWYRQDPGQGLRLIYYSQIVNDFQKGDIAEGYSVSREKKESFPLTVTSAQKNPTAFYLCASSFRDREILGAFFGQGTRLTVV.

Only one count was recorded for this clone. The chain is built from TRBV18 and TRBJ2-6; 7 bases fit TRBD1. The CDR3 is made up of 18 amino acids. J gave up 2 bases and V 4 bases, and 11 bases lay outside the gene matches. Germline V gene lookup returns CDR1 KGHSH and CDR2 LQKENI. The CDR3 DNA sequence: TGTGCCAGCTCACAGCGGACAGGATCTATAGCTGGGGCCAACGTCCTGACTTTC. This codes for CASSQRTGSIAGANVLTF.

The chain employs TRBV7-3 and TRBJ2-1, with 12 bases identical to TRBD2. CDR1 is SGHTA and CDR2 is FQGTGA in the germline V gene. This CDR3 contains 16 residues. The trim removed 5 bases at V and 6 bases at J, leaving 8 bases unmatched. The CDR3 sequence: CASSVGTSGSPNEQFF. CDR3 nucleotides: TGTGCCAGCAGCGTTGGGACTAGCGGGTCCCCCAATGAGCAGTTCTTC.